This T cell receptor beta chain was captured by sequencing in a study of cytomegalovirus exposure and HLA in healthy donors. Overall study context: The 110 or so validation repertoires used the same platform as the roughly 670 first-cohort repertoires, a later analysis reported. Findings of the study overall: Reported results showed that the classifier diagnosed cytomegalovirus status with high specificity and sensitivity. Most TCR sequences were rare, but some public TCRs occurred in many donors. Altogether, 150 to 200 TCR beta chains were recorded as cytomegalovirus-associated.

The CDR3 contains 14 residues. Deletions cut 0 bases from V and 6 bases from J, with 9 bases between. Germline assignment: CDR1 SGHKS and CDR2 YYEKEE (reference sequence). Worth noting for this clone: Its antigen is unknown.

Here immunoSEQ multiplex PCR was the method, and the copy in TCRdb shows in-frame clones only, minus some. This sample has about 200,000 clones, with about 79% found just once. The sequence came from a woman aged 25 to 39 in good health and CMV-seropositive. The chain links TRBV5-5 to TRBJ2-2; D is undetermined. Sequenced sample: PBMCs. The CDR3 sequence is CASSLGPFAGELFF. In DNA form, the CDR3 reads TGTGCCAGCAGCTTGGGGCCGTTCGCCGGGGAGCTGTTTTTT.